The clone carrying this TCR beta chain was recorded a few times. No antigen is known for it. This specimen belongs to a study of identical twins. General study points: Reduced insertions were recorded for abundant cord blood beta clonotypes, with no such pattern in memory repertoires.

Template switching created a universal primer site, and the cDNA included unique molecular identifiers. TCRdb reprocessed the 5' RACE reads with MiXCR, giving one entry per CDR3 protein. The sample shows about 210,000 distinct CDR3 sequences, around 10% of them seen only once. This CDR3 region has 15 residues. CDR1 is MNHEY, CDR2 SVGAGI, per germline. Trimming pared 0 bases from V and 6 bases from J, leaving 12 bases between. Sequencing input: memory (CD45RO+) T cells sorted from blood. The sequence was collected from a woman aged 18-30 years in good health. The rearrangement uses TRBV6-5 and TRBJ2-1; the D gene is possibly TRBD2 (6 bases). Written as DNA, the CDR3 is TGTGCCAGCAGTTACTCTTCCGGGGGACCCAATGAGCAGTTCTTC. Translation gives CASSYSSGGPNEQFF.